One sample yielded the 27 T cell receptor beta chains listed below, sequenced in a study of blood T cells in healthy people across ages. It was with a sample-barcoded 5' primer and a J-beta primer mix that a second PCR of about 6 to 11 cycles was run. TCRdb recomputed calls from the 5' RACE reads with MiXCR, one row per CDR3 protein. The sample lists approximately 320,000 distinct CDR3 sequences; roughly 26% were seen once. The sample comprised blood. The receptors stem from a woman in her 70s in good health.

Here the CDR3 DNA reads TGCGCCAGCAGCTTGCGTAGCGGGGAATACAATGAGCAGTTCTTC. Protein sequence: CASSLRSGEYNEQFF. The V and J genes are TRBV5-1 and TRBJ2-1, with 8 bases fitting TRBD2. V trimming: 1 base; J trimming: 4 bases; junction bases outside the gene matches: 4. This CDR3 is built from 15 residues. The germline CDR1 and CDR2 sequences are SGHRS and YFSETQ.

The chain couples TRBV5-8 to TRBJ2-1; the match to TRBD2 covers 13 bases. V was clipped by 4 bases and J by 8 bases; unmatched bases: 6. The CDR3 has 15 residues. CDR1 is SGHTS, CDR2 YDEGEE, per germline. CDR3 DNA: TGTGCCAGCAGCCGGACTAGCGGGAGTGGGGATGAGCAGTTCTTC. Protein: CASSRTSGSGDEQFF.

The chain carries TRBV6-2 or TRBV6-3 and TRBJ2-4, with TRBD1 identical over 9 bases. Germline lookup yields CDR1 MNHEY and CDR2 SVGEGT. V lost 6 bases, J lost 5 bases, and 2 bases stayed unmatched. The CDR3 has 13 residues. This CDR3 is CASRQGAQNIQYF. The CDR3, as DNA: TGTGCCAGCAGACAGGGGGCTCAAAACATTCAGTACTTC.

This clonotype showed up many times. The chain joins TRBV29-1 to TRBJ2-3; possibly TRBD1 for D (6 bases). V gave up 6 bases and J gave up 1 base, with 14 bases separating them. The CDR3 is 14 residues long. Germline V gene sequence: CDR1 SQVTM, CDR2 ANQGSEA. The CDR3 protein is CSVAARGGTDTQYF. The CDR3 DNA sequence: TGCAGCGTCGCTGCCAGGGGCGGCACAGATACGCAGTATTTT.

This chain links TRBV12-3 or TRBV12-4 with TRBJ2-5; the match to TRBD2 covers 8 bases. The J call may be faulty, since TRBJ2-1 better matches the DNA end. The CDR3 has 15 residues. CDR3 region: CASSLGLVIYNEQFF. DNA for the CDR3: TGTGCCAGCAGTTTGGGACTAGTGATCTACAATGAGCAGTTCTTC.

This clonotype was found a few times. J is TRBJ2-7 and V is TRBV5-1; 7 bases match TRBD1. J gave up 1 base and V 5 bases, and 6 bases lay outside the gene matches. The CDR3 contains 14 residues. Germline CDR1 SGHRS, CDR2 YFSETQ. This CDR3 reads CASRNRGGSYEQYF. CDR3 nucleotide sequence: TGCGCCAGCAGGAACAGGGGCGGATCCTACGAGCAGTACTTC.

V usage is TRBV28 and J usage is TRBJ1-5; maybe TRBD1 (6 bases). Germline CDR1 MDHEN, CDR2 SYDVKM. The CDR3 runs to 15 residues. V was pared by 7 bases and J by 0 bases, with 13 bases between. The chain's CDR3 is CASNRGQSSNQPQHF. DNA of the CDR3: TGTGCCAGCAACCGTGGACAGTCTAGCAATCAGCCCCAGCATTTT.

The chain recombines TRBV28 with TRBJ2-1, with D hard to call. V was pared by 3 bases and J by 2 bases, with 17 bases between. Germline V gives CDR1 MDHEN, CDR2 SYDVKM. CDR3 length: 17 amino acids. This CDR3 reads CASSLERVESPYNEQFF. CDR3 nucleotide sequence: TGTGCCAGCAGTTTGGAACGGGTCGAAAGCCCCTACAATGAGCAGTTCTTC. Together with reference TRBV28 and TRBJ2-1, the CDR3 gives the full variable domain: DVKVTQSSRYLVKRTGEKVFLECVQDMDHENMFWYRQDPGLGLRLIYFSYDVKMKEKGDIPEGYSVSREKKERFSLILESASTNQTSMYLCASSLERVESPYNEQFFGPGTRLTVL.

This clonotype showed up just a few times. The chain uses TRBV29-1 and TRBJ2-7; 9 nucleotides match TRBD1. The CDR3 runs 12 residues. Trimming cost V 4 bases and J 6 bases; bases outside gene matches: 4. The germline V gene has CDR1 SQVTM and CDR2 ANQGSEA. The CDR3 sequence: CSVGGTGIEQYF. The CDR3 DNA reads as TGCAGCGTTGGAGGGACAGGGATCGAGCAGTACTTC.

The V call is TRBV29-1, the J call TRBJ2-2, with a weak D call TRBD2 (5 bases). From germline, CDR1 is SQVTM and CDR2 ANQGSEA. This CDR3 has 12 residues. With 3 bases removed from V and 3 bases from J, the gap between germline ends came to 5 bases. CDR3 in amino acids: CSVERDTGELFF. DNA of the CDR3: TGCAGCGTTGAGAGGGACACCGGGGAGCTGTTTTTT.

This chain's CDR3 is CASSFDRVDSPLHF. Here the CDR3 DNA reads TGTGCCAGCAGTTTCGACAGGGTGGACTCACCCCTCCACTTT. The chain carries TRBV12-3 or TRBV12-4 and TRBJ1-6, with TRBD1 matching over 7 bases. V lost 3 bases, J lost 10 bases, and 6 bases stayed unmatched. The CDR3 totals 14 residues.

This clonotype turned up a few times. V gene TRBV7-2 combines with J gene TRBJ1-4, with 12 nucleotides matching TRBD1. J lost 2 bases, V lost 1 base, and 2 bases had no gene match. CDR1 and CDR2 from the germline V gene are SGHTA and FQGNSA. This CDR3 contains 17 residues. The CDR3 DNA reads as TGTGCCAGCAGCTTAGGGGACAGGGGGCCTACTAATGAAAAACTGTTTTTT. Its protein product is CASSLGDRGPTNEKLFF.

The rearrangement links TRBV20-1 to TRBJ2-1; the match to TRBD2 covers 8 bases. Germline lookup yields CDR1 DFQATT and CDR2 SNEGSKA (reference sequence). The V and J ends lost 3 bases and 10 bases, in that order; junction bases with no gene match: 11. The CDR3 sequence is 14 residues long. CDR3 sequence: CSASRAGGLGEQFF. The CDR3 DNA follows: TGCAGTGCTAGTCGGGCGGGGGGCCTGGGGGAGCAGTTCTTC.

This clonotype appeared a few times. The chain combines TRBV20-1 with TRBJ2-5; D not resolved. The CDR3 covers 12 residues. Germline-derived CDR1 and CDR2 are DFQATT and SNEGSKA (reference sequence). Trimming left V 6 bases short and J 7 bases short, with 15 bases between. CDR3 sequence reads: CSASDHVGTQYF. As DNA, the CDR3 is TGCAGTGCCAGCGACCACGTGGGGACCCAGTACTTC.

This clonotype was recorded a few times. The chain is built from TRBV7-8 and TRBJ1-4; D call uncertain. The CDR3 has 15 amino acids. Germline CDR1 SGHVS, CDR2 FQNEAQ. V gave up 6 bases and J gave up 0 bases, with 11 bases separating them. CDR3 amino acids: CASRYKGATNEKLFF. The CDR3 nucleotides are TGTGCCAGCAGATACAAGGGAGCAACTAATGAAAAACTGTTTTTT.

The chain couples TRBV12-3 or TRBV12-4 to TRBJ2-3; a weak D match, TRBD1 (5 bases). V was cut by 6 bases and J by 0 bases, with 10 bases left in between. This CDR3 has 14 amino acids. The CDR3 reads CASRKTVSTDTQYF. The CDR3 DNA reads TGTGCCAGCAGGAAGACAGTAAGCACAGATACGCAGTATTTT.

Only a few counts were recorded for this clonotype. The chain's CDR3 is CASSQEIGMNTGELFF. CDR3 bases: TGTGCCAGCAGCCAAGAGATCGGGATGAACACCGGGGAGCTGTTTTTT. V is TRBV14 and J is TRBJ2-2; maybe TRBD2 (5 bases). Per the germline V gene, CDR1 is SGHDN and CDR2 is FVKESK. The CDR3 length is 16 residues. The ends were cut back, 0 bases at V and 1 base at J, with 9 bases in the middle.

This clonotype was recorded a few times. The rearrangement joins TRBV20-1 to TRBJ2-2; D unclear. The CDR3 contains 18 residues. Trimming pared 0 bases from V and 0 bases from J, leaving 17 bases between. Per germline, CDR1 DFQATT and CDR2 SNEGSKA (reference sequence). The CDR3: CSARDSSAQSANTGELFF. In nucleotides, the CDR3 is TGCAGTGCTAGAGATTCCTCGGCCCAGTCGGCGAACACCGGGGAGCTGTTTTTT.

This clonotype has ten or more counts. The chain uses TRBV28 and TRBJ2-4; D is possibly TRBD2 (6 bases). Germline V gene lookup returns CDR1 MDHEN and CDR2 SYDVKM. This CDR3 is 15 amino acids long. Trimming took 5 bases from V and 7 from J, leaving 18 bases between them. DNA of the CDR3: TGTGCCAGCAGTCCCACCCGTGGAGGGAGTAACATTCAGTACTTC. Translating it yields CASSPTRGGSNIQYF.

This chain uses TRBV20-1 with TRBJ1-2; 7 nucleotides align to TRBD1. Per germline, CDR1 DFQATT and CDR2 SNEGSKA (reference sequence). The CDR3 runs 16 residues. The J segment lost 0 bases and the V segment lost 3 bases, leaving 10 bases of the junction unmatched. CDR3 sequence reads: CSASSRDRETNYGYTF. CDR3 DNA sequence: TGCAGTGCTAGCTCCCGGGACAGAGAGACTAACTATGGCTACACCTTC.

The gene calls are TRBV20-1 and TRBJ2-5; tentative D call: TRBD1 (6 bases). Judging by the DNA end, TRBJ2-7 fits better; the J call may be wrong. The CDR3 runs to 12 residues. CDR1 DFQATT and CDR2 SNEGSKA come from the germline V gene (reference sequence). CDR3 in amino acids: CSARQVSYEQYF. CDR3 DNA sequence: TGCAGTGCCCGACAGGTGTCCTACGAGCAGTACTTC.

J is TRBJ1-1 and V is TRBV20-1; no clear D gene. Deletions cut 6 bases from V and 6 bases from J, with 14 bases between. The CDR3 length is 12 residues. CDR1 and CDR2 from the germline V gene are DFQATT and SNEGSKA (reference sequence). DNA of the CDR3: TGCAGTGCCAGGATGAACGGCGCTGAAGCTTTCTTT. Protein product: CSARMNGAEAFF.

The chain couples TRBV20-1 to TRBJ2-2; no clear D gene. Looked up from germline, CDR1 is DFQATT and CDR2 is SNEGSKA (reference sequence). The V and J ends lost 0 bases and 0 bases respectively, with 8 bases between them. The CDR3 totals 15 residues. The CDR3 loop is CSARDRAPNTGELFF. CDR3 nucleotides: TGCAGTGCTAGAGATCGGGCGCCGAACACCGGGGAGCTGTTTTTT.

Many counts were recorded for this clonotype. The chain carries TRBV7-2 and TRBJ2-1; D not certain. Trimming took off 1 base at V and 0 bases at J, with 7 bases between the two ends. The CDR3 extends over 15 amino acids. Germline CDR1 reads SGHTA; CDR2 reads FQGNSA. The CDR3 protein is CASSLGLDSYNEQFF. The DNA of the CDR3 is TGTGCCAGCAGCTTAGGTTTAGACTCCTACAATGAGCAGTTCTTC.

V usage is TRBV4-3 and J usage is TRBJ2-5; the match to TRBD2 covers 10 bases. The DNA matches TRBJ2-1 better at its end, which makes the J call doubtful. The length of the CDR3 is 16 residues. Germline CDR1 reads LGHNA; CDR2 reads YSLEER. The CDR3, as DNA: TGCGCCAGCAGCCAAGAGGCCAGCGGGAGGGCGAATGAGCAGTTCTTC. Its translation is CASSQEASGRANEQFF.

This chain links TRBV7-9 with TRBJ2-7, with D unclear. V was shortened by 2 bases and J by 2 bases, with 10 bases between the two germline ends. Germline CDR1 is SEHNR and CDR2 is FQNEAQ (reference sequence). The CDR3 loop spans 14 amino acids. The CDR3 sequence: CASSLTELAYEQYF. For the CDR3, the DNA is TGTGCCAGCAGCTTAACGGAACTCGCCTACGAGCAGTACTTC.

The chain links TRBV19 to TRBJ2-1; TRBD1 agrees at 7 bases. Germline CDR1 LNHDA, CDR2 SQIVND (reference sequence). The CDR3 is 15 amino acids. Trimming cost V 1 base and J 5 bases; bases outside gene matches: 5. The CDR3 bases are TGTGCCAGTAGTATAGGACAGGGAGTAAACAATGAGCAGTTCTTC. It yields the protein CASSIGQGVNNEQFF.